This paragraph covers one T cell receptor beta chain sequence. CDR3 length: 16 residues. The V segment lost 5 bases and the J segment 3 bases; nucleotides outside the gene matches: 10. Germline CDR1 and CDR2: SGHDT and YYEEEE. Sequencing used immunoSEQ multiplex PCR; TCRdb keeps in-frame clones, though not all of them. This sample yields approximately 68,000 clones, of which approximately 90% are seen a single time; roughly 1.4% belongs to the top ten. The data belong to a study of T cell changes during pregnancy in multiple sclerosis. The V and J genes are TRBV5-6 and TRBJ2-3, with TRBD1 identical over 9 bases. This clonotype was obtained from a female donor with multiple sclerosis, enrolled in a pregnancy study. Sequenced here: peripheral blood, sampled in the second trimester of pregnancy. The CDR3 sequence is CASRGMPDRGTDTQYF. DNA for the CDR3: TGTGCCAGCAGGGGCATGCCAGACAGGGGGACAGATACGCAGTATTTT.